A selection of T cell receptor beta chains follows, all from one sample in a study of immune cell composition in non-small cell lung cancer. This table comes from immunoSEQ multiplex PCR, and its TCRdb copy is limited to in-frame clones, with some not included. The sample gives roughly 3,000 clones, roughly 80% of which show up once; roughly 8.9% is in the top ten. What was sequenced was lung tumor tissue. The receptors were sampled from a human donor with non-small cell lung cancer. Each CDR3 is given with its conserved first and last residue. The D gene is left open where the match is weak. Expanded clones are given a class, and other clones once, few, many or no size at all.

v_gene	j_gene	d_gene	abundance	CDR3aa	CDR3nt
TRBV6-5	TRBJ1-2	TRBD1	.	CASRGTGTGYGYTF	TGTGCCAGCAGAGGAACCGGGACAGGGTATGGCTACACCTTC
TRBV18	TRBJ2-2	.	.	CASSLGGTYTGELFF	TGTGCCAGCTCACTTGGAGGGACTTACACCGGGGAGCTGTTTTTT
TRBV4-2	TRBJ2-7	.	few	CASSLLGEGEQYF	TGTGCCAGCAGCCTCCTCGGGGAAGGCGAGCAGTACTTC
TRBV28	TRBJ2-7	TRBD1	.	CASSLPGTVSSYEQYF	TGTGCCAGCAGCCTTCCCGGGACAGTAAGCTCCTACGAGCAGTACTTC
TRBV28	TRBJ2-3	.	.	CASSSGTDTQYF	TGTGCCAGCAGTAGCGGCACAGATACGCAGTATTTT
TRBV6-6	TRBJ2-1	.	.	CAGQSSEVDEQFF	TGTGCCGGCCAATCTAGCGAGGTGGATGAGCAGTTCTTC
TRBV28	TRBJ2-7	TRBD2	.	CASRVAGDSYEQYF	TGTGCCAGCAGAGTAGCGGGAGACTCCTACGAGCAGTACTTC
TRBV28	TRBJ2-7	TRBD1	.	CASSLWGAGTGSYEQYF	TGTGCCAGCAGTTTATGGGGGGCCGGGACAGGGTCCTACGAGCAGTACTTC
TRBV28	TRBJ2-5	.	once	CASSYRVKETQYF	TGTGCCAGCAGCTACAGGGTTAAGGAGACCCAGTACTTC
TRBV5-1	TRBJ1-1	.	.	CASRGDMNTEAFF	TGCGCCAGCAGGGGGGACATGAACACTGAAGCTTTCTTT
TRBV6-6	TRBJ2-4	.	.	CASRAGQPINIQYF	TGTGCCAGCAGGGCGGGACAGCCCATAAACATTCAGTACTTC
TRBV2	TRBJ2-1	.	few	CASREGTPAQFF	TGTGCCAGCAGGGAGGGGACCCCTGCGCAGTTCTTC
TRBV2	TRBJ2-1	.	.	CASRDYLNEQFF	TGTGCCAGCAGGGACTACCTCAATGAGCAGTTCTTC
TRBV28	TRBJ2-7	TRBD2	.	CASDPGGSVAYEQYF	TGTGCCAGCGACCCGGGGGGATCCGTCGCCTACGAGCAGTACTTC
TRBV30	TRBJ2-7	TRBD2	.	CAWIPRGSGAYEQYF	TGTGCCTGGATTCCTCGCGGGAGTGGTGCGTACGAGCAGTACTTC
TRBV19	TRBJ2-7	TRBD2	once	CASSRDYTYEQYF	TGTGCCAGTAGTAGGGACTACACGTACGAGCAGTACTTC